The source of this TCR beta chain is a study of CD4 T cells in relation to SARS-CoV-2 and coronaviruses. Study as a whole: Crossreactive spike epitopes shared across donors were mapped to their HLA restriction.

Unexposed donor CD4+ T cells date from about 2011-2019, before the COVID-19 pandemic. Naive and memory CD4+ T cells were separated from cryopreserved PBMCs. Using immunoSEQ multiplex PCR, the repertoire was profiled, and TCRdb retains in-frame clones only, with some absent. The sample gives about 59,000 clones, 86% of which show up once; 1.4% is in the top ten. Findings and limits, study-wide: No donor gave both pre-pandemic and post-infection samples.

V was pared by 8 bases and J by 7 bases, with 21 bases between. This CDR3 has 16 amino acids. Germline V gives CDR1 LNHNV, CDR2 YYDKDF (reference sequence). Regarding this clone: Its antigen is not known.

Sequencing was carried out using memory CD4+ T cells from PBMCs. The chain couples TRBV15 to TRBJ2-6, with D perhaps matching TRBD1 or TRBD2 (5 bases each). The receptor's source is a human donor in good health. As DNA, the CDR3 is TGTGCCACCGGCCGAGGGGACCCCGACATAGCCAACGTCCTGACTTTC. Translating gives CATGRGDPDIANVLTF.